This T cell receptor beta chain is drawn from a study of T cells in Graves' hyperthyroidism and ophthalmopathy. This clonotype was seen repeatedly, ten times or more. V lost 2 bases and J lost 2, with 14 bases in between. Germline-derived CDR1 and CDR2 are SNHLY and FYNNEI. The CDR3 contains 16 residues. RNA transcripts yielded amplified TCR beta CDR3 regions. First-round RT-PCR with HTBI primers amplified the TCR CDR3 region. TCRdb re-analysed the multiplex PCR reads in MiXCR, keeping a single row per CDR3 protein. The sample consists of around 300,000 distinct CDR3 sequences, around 14% of them appearing once.

The J gene is TRBJ2-3, the V gene TRBV2, with D possibly TRBD1 on 7 matching bases. Material: blood. The receptor comes from a woman between 25 and 40 years old with Graves' hyperthyroidism. CDR3: CASSETGAGHTDTQYF. The CDR3 DNA follows: TGTGCCAGCAGTGAAACAGGGGCGGGGCACACAGATACGCAGTATTTT.